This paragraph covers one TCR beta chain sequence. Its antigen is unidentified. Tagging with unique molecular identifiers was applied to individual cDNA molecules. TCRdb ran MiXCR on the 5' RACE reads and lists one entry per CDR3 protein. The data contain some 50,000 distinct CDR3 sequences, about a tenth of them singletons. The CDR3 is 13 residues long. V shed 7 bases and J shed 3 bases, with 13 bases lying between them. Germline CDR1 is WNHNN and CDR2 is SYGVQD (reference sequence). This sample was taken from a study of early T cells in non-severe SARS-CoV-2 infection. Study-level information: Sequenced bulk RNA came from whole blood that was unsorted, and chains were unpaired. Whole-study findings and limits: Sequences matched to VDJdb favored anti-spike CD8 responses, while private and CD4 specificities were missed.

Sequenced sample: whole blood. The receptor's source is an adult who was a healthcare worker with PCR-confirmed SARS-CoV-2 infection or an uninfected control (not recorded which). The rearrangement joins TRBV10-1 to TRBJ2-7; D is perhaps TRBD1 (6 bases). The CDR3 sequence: CASTRTVVYEQYF. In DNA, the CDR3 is TGCGCCAGCACACGGACAGTTGTCTACGAGCAGTACTTC.